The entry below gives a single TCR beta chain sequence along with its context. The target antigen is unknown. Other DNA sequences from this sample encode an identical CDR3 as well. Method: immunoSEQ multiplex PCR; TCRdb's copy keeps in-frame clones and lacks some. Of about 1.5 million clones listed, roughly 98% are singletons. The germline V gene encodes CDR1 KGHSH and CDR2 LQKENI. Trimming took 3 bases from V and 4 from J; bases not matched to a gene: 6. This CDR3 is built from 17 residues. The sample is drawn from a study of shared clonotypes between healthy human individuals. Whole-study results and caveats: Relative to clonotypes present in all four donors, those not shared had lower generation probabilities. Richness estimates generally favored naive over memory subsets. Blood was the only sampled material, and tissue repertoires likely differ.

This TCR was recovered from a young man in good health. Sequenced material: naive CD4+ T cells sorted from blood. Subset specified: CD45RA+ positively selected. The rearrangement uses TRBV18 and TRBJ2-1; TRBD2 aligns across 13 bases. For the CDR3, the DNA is TGTGCCAGCTCACCCAGAACTAGCGGGAGGGCTTACAATGAGCAGTTCTTC. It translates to CASSPRTSGRAYNEQFF.